The clone carrying this T cell receptor (beta chain) was observed a handful of times. As yet, its antigen is unknown. The data were obtained in a study of T cells after yellow fever vaccination. Notes on the study in general: Weaker, the secondary response peaked sooner, at day 5 versus 15.

Germline V gene data show CDR1 as DFQATT and CDR2 as SNEGSKA (reference sequence). Deletions cut 5 bases from V and 0 bases from J, with 16 bases between. This CDR3 region has 15 residues. Each CDR3 protein gets one entry after TCRdb re-called the 5' RACE reads with MiXCR. The sample has 350,000 to 450,000 distinct CDR3 sequences; 18% are singletons. The rearrangement uses TRBV20-1 and TRBJ1-1; no clear D. This specimen was PBMCs, taken before the yellow fever booster vaccination. The receptor comes from a man aged 18 to 35 who received the YFV17D yellow fever vaccine. The CDR3 nucleotides are TGCAGTGCTGGGTCGTGGAGAACTATGAACACTGAAGCTTTCTTT. Translated, it gives CSAGSWRTMNTEAFF.